Here is one T cell receptor (beta chain) with its context. The entry originates in a study of blood T cell repertoires in COVID-19. Overall study context: Acute and convalescent COVID-19 specimens originated in the United States, Italy and Spain. Sample material is recorded as cDNA or gDNA derived from T cells, B-cell-depleted T cells, or PBMCs.

Data came from immunoSEQ multiplex PCR; TCRdb stores just in-frame clones and leaves some out. The sample has 130,000 to 150,000 clones; roughly four fifths are singletons. The length of the CDR3 is 13 residues. In germline, CDR1 is GTSNPN, CDR2 SVGIG (reference sequence). V was pared by 5 bases and J by 0 bases, with 1 base of the junction left unmatched. The specimen sequenced was peripheral blood. This receptor was obtained from a human donor with acute or convalescent COVID-19. The donor label of this sample is uncertain. V gene TRBV30 combines with J gene TRBJ1-3; 7 nucleotides match TRBD1. The CDR3 loop is CAWGQDSGNTIYF. The CDR3 region has the DNA TGTGCCTGGGGACAGGACTCTGGAAACACCATATATTTT.